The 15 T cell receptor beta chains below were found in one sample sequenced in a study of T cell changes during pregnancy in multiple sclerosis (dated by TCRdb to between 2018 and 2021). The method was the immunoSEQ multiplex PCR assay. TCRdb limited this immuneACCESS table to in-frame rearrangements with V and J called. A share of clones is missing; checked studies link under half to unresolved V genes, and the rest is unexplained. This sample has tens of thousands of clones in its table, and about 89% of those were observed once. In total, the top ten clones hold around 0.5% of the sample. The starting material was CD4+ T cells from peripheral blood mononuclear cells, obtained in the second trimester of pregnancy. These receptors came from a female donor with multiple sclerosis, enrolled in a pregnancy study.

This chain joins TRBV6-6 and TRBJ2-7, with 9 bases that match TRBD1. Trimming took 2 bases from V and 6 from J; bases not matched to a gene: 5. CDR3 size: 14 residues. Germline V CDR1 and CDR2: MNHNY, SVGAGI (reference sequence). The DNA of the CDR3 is TGTGCCAGCAGTTACGGCGACAGGGGGACCGAGCAGTACTTC. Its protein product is CASSYGDRGTEQYF.

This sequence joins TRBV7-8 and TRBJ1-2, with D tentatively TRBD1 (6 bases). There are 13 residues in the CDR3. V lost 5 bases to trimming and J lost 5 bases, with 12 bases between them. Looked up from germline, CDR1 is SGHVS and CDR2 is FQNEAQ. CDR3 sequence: CASSPMTGYGYTF. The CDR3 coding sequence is TGTGCCAGCAGCCCTATGACAGGTTATGGCTACACCTTC.

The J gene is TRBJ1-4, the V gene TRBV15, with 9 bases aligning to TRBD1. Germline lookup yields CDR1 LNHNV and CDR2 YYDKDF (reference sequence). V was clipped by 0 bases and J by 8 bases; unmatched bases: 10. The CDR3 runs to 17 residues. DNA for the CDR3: TGTGCCACCAGCAGAGATCCCCCCGGGACAGGGCGAGAAAAACTGTTTTTT. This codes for CATSRDPPGTGREKLFF. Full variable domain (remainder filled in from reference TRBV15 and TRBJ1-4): DAMVIQNPRYQVTQFGKPVTLSCSQTLNHNVMYWYQQKSSQAPKLLFHYYDKDFNNEADTPDNFQSRRPNTSFCFLDIRSPGLGDTAMYLCATSRDPPGTGREKLFFGSGTQLSVL.

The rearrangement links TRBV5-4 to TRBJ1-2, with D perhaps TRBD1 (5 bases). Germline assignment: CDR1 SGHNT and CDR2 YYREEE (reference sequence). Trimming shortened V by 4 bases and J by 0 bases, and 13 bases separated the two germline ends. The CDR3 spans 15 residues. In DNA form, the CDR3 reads TGTGCCAGCAGCGCCGACGGGGGAGCTAACTATGGCTACACCTTC. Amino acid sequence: CASSADGGANYGYTF.

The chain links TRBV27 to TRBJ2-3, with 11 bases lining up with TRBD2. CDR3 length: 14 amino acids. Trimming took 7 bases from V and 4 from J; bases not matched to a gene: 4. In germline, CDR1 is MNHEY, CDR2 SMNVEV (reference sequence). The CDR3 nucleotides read TGTGCCAGCACCAGGACTAGCGGGCCAGATACGCAGTATTTT. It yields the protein CASTRTSGPDTQYF.

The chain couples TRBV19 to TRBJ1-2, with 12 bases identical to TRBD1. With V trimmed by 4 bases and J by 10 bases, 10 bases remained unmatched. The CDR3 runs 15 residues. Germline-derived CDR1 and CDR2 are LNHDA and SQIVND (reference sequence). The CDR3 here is CASSNPAGTGGDYTF. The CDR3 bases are TGTGCCAGTAGTAACCCGGCCGGGACAGGGGGCGACTACACCTTC.

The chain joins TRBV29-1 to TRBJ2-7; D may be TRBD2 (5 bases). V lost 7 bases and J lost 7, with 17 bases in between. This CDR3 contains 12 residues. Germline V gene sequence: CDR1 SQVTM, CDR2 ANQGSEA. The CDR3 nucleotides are TGCAGCGCTGAGTGGGAGTCAGAGGAGCAGTACTTC. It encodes CSAEWESEEQYF.

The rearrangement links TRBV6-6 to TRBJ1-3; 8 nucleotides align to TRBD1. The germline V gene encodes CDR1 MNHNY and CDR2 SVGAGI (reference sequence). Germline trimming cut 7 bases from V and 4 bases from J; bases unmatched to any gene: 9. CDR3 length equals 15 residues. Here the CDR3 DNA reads TGTGCCAGCACTCCCAGGGGGCTAGCGGGAAACACCATATATTTT. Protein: CASTPRGLAGNTIYF.

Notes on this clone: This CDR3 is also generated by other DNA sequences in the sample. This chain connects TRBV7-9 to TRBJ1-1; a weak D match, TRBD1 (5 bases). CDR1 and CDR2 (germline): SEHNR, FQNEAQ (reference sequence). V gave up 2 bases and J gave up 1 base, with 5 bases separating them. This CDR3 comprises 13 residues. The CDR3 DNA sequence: TGTGCCAGCAGCTTACAGGGGAACACTGAAGCTTTCTTT. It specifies CASSLQGNTEAFF.

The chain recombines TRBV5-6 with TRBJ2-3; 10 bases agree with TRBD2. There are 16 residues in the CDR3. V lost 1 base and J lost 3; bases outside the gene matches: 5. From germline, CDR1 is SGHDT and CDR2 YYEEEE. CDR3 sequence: CASSLTSGARTDTQYF. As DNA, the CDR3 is TGTGCCAGCAGCTTGACTAGCGGGGCCCGAACAGATACGCAGTATTTT.

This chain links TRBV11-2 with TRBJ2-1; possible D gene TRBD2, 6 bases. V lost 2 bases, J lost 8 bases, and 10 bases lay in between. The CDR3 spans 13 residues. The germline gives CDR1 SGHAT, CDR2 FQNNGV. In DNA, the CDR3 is TGTGCCAGCAGCTTACTAGCGAGAGATGAGCAGTTCTTC. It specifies CASSLLARDEQFF.

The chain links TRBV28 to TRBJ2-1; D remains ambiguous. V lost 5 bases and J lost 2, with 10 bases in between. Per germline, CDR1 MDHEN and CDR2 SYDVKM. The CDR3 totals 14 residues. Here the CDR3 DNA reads TGTGCCAGCAGTAGATTATCGGCCTACAATGAGCAGTTCTTC. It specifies CASSRLSAYNEQFF.

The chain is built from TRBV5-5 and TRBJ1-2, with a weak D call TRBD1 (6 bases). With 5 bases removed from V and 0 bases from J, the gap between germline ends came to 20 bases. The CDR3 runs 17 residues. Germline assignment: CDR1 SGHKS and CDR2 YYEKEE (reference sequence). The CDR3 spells CASSATLRQDPNYGYTF. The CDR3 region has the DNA TGTGCCAGCAGTGCCACCCTCCGACAGGATCCTAACTATGGCTACACCTTC.

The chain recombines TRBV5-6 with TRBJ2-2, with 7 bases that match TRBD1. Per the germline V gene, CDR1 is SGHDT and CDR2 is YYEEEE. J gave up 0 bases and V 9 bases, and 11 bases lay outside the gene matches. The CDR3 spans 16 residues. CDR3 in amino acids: CATTDKGGANTGELFF. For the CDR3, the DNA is TGTGCCACCACGGACAAAGGGGGCGCGAACACCGGGGAGCTGTTTTTT.

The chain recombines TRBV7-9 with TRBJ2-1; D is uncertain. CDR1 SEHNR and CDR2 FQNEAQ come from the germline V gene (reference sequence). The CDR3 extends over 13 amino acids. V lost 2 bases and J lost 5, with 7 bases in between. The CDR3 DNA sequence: TGTGCCAGCAGCTTACTACAGAACAATGAGCAGTTCTTC. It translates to CASSLLQNNEQFF.